A selection of T cell receptor beta chains follows, all from one sample in a study of neurological immune-mediated disorders. TCRdb processed the 5' RACE reads anew with MiXCR; each CDR3 protein has one entry. The sample has some 28,000 distinct CDR3 sequences, 5% to 7.5% seen once. What was sequenced was PBMCs. The receptors shown here come from a woman aged 45-59 years in good health. CDR3s include the opening cysteine and the closing phenylalanine or tryptophan. D genes are given only for firm matches. The size entry is marked missing in some rows and otherwise reads once, few, many or a size class.

v_gene,j_gene,abundance,d_gene,CDR3aa,CDR3nt
TRBV20-1,TRBJ2-7,many,.,CSARGGGPYEQYF,TGCAGTGCTAGGGGTGGGGGCCCCTACGAGCAGTACTTC
TRBV27,TRBJ2-7,many,TRBD2,CASRPRLASYEQYF,TGTGCCAGCAGACCCAGACTAGCCAGCTACGAGCAGTACTTC
TRBV6-2/TRBV6-3,TRBJ1-4,many,.,CASSPGLPGNEKLFF,TGTGCCAGCAGTCCCGGACTTCCCGGTAATGAAAAACTGTTTTTT
TRBV5-5,TRBJ2-2,many,.,CASSWTPDPNTGELFF,TGTGCCAGCAGCTGGACACCCGACCCGAACACCGGGGAGCTGTTTTTT
TRBV13,TRBJ2-7,many,.,CASSSTSSMNSYEQYF,TGTGCCAGCAGCTCGACGTCGTCCATGAACTCCTACGAGCAGTACTTC
TRBV5-1,TRBJ1-4,many,.,CASSLEDSRNEKLFF,TGCGCCAGCAGCTTGGAAGACAGCCGCAATGAAAAACTGTTTTTT
TRBV28,TRBJ1-5,many,.,CASSLSFGNQPQHF,TGTGCCAGCAGTTTAAGTTTTGGGAATCAGCCCCAGCATTTT
TRBV7-2,TRBJ2-7,many,.,CASSPPGVADLGGPYEQYF,TGTGCCAGCAGCCCCCCGGGGGTAGCGGATCTGGGGGGCCCCTACGAGCAGTACTTC
TRBV5-1,TRBJ2-3,many,.,CASSLGDTQYF,TGCGCCAGCAGCTTGGGGGATACGCAGTATTTT
TRBV5-1,TRBJ2-2,many,TRBD1,CASIGIGTGSTGELFF,TGCGCCAGCATCGGCATCGGGACAGGGTCCACCGGGGAGCTGTTTTTT
TRBV28,TRBJ1-1,many,.,CASCWTGFGGLNTEAFF,TGTGCCAGCTGTTGGACCGGTTTCGGGGGGCTGAACACTGAAGCTTTCTTT
TRBV7-3,TRBJ2-1,many,.,CASSLRHDNEQFF,TGTGCCAGCAGCCTTCGTCATGACAATGAGCAGTTCTTC
TRBV20-1,TRBJ2-3,many,.,CSARVGNRTDTQYF,TGCAGTGCTAGAGTCGGGAACCGCACAGATACGCAGTATTTT
TRBV28,TRBJ1-2,many,TRBD1,CASSLTGTYGYTF,TGTGCCAGCAGTCTGACAGGGACGTATGGCTACACCTTC
TRBV20-1,TRBJ1-6,many,TRBD1,CSARDAGQNSPLHF,TGCAGTGCTAGAGATGCGGGACAGAATTCACCCCTCCACTTT
TRBV12-3/TRBV12-4,TRBJ2-1,.,.,CASSKGGFEQFF,TGTGCCAGCAGCAAAGGGGGGTTTGAGCAGTTCTTC
TRBV7-2,TRBJ2-5,many,TRBD2,CASSLEVAGGETQYF,TGTGCCAGCAGCTTAGAAGTTGCGGGAGGGGAGACCCAGTACTTC
TRBV5-6,TRBJ1-3,many,.,CASSQHSGNTIYF,TGTGCCAGCAGCCAACACTCTGGAAACACCATATATTTT
TRBV20-1,TRBJ1-2,many,.,CSARDLGYTF,TGCAGTGCTAGAGATCTTGGCTACACCTTC
TRBV20-1,TRBJ1-3,many,.,CSATPSLSSGVTIYF,TGCAGTGCCACCCCGAGTTTAAGCAGTGGGGTCACCATATATTTT
TRBV6-2/TRBV6-3,TRBJ2-2,many,.,CASRRWDRTGELFF,TGTGCCAGCAGGAGGTGGGATCGCACCGGGGAGCTGTTTTTT
TRBV7-2,TRBJ2-7,many,.,CASSLRGSREQYF,TGTGCCAGCAGCTTAAGAGGGAGTCGCGAGCAGTACTTC
TRBV4-3,TRBJ2-1,many,TRBD2,CASSQILAGVNEQFF,TGCGCCAGCAGCCAAATCCTAGCGGGAGTAAATGAGCAGTTCTTC
TRBV29-1,TRBJ1-1,many,.,CSVSRDGAFF,TGCAGCGTCTCGAGGGATGGAGCTTTCTTT
TRBV20-1,TRBJ1-5,many,TRBD1,CSARDWGQGGGNQPQHF,TGCAGTGCTAGAGATTGGGGACAGGGGGGGGGCAATCAGCCCCAGCATTTT
TRBV12-3/TRBV12-4,TRBJ2-5,.,.,CASRRGQGYQETQYF,TGTGCCAGCAGAAGGGGCCAGGGTTACCAAGAGACCCAGTACTTC
TRBV5-1,TRBJ1-1,many,TRBD1,CASSTSGTGPFAEAFF,TGCGCCAGCAGCACCTCCGGGACAGGGCCCTTCGCTGAAGCTTTCTTT
TRBV7-2,TRBJ2-3,many,TRBD2,CASSFAGGTDTQYF,TGTGCCAGCAGCTTTGCGGGGGGCACAGATACGCAGTATTTT
TRBV5-1,TRBJ2-7,many,TRBD1,CASSSGTGRGYEQYF,TGCGCCAGCAGCAGTGGGACAGGGAGAGGCTACGAGCAGTACTTC
TRBV5-1,TRBJ2-2,many,.,CASSPDTASGELFF,TGCGCCAGCAGCCCCGACACTGCCTCCGGGGAGCTGTTTTTT
TRBV5-8,TRBJ1-2,many,.,CASTPRRKPPLYGYTF,TGTGCCAGCACCCCCCGGAGAAAACCTCCCCTCTATGGCTACACCTTC
TRBV20-1,TRBJ2-4,many,.,CSAQRQGKNIQYF,TGCAGTGCCCAAAGGCAGGGTAAAAACATTCAGTACTTC
TRBV12-3/TRBV12-4,TRBJ1-2,many,.,CASSLGKSYGYTF,TGTGCCAGCAGTTTGGGGAAGAGCTATGGCTACACCTTC
TRBV7-9,TRBJ2-7,many,.,CASSSRRGAETYEQYF,TGTGCCAGCAGCTCAAGAAGGGGGGCGGAGACCTACGAGCAGTACTTC
TRBV12-3/TRBV12-4,TRBJ2-2,many,.,CASSLGATGELFF,TGTGCCAGCAGTTTAGGGGCGACCGGGGAGCTGTTTTTT
TRBV5-4,TRBJ2-5,many,.,CASSFDQGHQETQYF,TGTGCCAGCAGCTTCGACCAGGGGCACCAAGAGACCCAGTACTTC
TRBV20-1,TRBJ1-6,medium-sized,TRBD1,CSAGGQGRNSPLHF,TGCAGTGCTGGGGGACAGGGGAGAAATTCACCCCTCCACTTT
TRBV19,TRBJ1-2,.,.,CASSVDIDYGYTF,TGTGCCAGTAGTGTGGACATCGACTATGGCTACACCTTC
TRBV21-1,TRBJ2-7,many,.,CASSCRREGSYEQYF,TGTGCCAGCAGCTGCCGGAGAGAGGGCTCCTACGAGCAGTACTTC
TRBV7-2,TRBJ2-2,many,TRBD2,CASSRLAGGPIDGELFF,TGTGCCAGCAGCCGACTAGCGGGGGGGCCTATAGACGGGGAGCTGTTTTTT
TRBV3-1,TRBJ1-4,medium-sized,.,CASSRNEKLFF,TGTGCCAGCAGCCGGAATGAAAAACTGTTTTTT
TRBV28,TRBJ1-1,many,.,CASSVGLEAFF,TGTGCCAGCAGTGTCGGGCTTGAAGCTTTCTTT
TRBV20-1,TRBJ1-4,many,TRBD1,CSARDWRTGGGLVTNEKLFF,TGCAGTGCTAGAGATTGGAGGACAGGGGGCGGATTAGTGACTAATGAAAAACTGTTTTTT
TRBV6-5,TRBJ2-6,many,.,CASSEDSGANVLTF,TGTGCCAGCAGTGAGGACAGTGGGGCCAACGTCCTGACTTTC
TRBV7-2,TRBJ1-2,many,TRBD1,CASSLGGKGQDNGYTF,TGTGCCAGCAGCTTAGGGGGGAAGGGACAGGACAATGGCTACACCTTC